The present TCR beta chain was sequenced within a study of T cells in Graves' hyperthyroidism and ophthalmopathy. The TCR beta CDR3 regions underwent amplification using RNA transcripts as the source. The study used the HTBI primer set for a first-round RT-PCR of the TCR CDR3. TCRdb recomputed calls from the multiplex PCR reads with MiXCR, one row per CDR3 protein. The sample lists fewer than 700,000 distinct CDR3 sequences; under 20% were seen once. Patients with uncontrolled infections, other autoimmune diseases, pregnancy or lactation were excluded. Orbital computed tomography, thyroid ultrasound, serum thyroxine and TRAb, and clinical symptoms together informed the diagnoses. Germline values: CDR1 DFQATT, CDR2 SNEGSKA (reference sequence). Trimming removed 1 base at V and 3 bases at J, with 9 bases between. CDR3 length: 13 residues.

The material sequenced was blood. The chain is built from TRBV20-1 and TRBJ1-2; D ambiguous. The receptor was derived from a woman between 18 and 29 years old with Graves' ophthalmopathy. The DNA for the CDR3 is TGCAGTGCTAGAGGCTGGGAGGACTATGGCTACACCTTC. Residues: CSARGWEDYGYTF.